A selection of T cell receptor beta chains follows, all from one sample in a study of blood T cell repertoires in COVID-19. Here immunoSEQ multiplex PCR was the method, and the copy in TCRdb shows in-frame clones only, minus some. The data hold 390,000 or so clones, with roughly 90% observed a single time. The sample was peripheral blood. These receptors originate from a young man with active or convalescent COVID-19. CDR3s include the opening cysteine and the closing phenylalanine or tryptophan. The order of the fields is V gene, CDR3 protein.

v_call: TRBV14
cdr3_aa: CASRQSTGFEKLFF

v_call: TRBV9
cdr3_aa: CASHVGGQGNLATGELFF

v_call: TRBV29-1
cdr3_aa: CSGQTVGTEAFF

v_call: TRBV20-1
cdr3_aa: CSASRELRFF

v_call: TRBV3-1/TRBV3-2
cdr3_aa: CASSPWTGGNEKLFF

v_call: TRBV3-1/TRBV3-2
cdr3_aa: CASSQRGTGGRGQPQHF

v_call: TRBV7-3
cdr3_aa: CASSLAGSAYNEQFF

v_call: TRBV16
cdr3_aa: CASSQMRGTNTEAFF

v_call: TRBV29-1
cdr3_aa: CSVEKRGDYNEQFF

v_call: TRBV7-2
cdr3_aa: CASSLPGRDTQYF

v_call: TRBV19
cdr3_aa: CASSIGSSGEQFF

v_call: TRBV5-1
cdr3_aa: CASSLGQGEGYTF